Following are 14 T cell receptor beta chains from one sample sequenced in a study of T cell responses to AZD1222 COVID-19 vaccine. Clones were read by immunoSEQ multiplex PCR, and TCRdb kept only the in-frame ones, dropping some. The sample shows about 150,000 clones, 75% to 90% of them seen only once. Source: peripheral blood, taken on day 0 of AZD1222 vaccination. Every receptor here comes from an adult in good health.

The CDR3 DNA sequence: TGTGCCACCAACCCCTTACCCGGCCCTCCTCGTCAGCCCCAGCATTTT. It translates to CATNPLPGPPRQPQHF. The rearrangement uses TRBV19 and TRBJ1-5; the D is unclear. The CDR3 extends over 16 amino acids. CDR1 and CDR2 from the germline V gene are LNHDA and SQIVND (reference sequence). The V end was cut by 10 bases, the J end by 6 bases, with 25 bases between.

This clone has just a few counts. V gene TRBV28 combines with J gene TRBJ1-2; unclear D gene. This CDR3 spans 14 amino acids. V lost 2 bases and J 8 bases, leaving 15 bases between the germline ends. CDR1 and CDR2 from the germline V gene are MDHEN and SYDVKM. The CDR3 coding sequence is TGTGCCAGCAGTTTAAACCGGCCTATGATGGGCTACACCTTC. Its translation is CASSLNRPMMGYTF.

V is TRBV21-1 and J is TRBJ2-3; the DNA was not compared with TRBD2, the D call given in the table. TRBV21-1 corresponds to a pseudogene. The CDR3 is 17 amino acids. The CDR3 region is CASTLRPVSGRADTQYF. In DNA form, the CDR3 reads TGTGCCAGCACTCTTAGGCCGGTGAGCGGGAGGGCAGATACGCAGTATTTT.

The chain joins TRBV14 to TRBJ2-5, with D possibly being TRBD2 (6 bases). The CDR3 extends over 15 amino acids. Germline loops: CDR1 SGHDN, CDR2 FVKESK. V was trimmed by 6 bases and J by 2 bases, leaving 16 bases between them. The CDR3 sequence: CASSRLRGEQETQYF. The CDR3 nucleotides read TGTGCCAGCAGTCGCCTCCGCGGGGAACAAGAGACCCAGTACTTC. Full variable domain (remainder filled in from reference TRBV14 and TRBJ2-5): EAGVTQFPSHSVIEKGQTVTLRCDPISGHDNLYWYRRVMGKEIKFLLHFVKESKQDESGMPNNRFLAERTGGTYSTLKVQPAELEDSGVYFCASSRLRGEQETQYFGPGTRLLVL.

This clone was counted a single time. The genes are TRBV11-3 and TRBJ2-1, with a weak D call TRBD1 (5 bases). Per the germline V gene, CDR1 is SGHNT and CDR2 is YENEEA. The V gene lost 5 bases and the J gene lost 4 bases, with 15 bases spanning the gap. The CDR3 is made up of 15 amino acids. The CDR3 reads CASSLTAGSYNEQFF. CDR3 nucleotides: TGTGCCAGCAGCCTAACGGCAGGGTCGTACAATGAGCAGTTCTTC.

The CDR3 DNA is TGTGCCAGCAGTTACTCCGGGGCCTTAAGGGCGCCCCTCCACTTT. It translates to CASSYSGALRAPLHF. This sequence joins TRBV6-6 and TRBJ1-6; weak D call: TRBD1 (5 bases). This CDR3 has 15 residues. The V end lost 0 bases, the J end lost 13 bases, and 16 bases lay between the germline ends. Germline V lookup: CDR1 MNHNY, CDR2 SVGAGI (reference sequence).

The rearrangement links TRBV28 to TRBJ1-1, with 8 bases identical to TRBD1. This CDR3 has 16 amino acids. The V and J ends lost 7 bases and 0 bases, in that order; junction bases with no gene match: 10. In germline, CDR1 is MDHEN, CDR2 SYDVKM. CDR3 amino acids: CASTYRGQGMNTEAFF. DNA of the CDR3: TGTGCCAGCACCTATCGAGGACAGGGAATGAACACTGAAGCTTTCTTT.

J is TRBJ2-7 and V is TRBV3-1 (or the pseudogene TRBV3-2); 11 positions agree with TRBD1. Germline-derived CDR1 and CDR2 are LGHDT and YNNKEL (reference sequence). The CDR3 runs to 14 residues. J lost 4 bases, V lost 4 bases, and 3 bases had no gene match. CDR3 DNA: TGTGCCAGCAGCCCCCGGGACAGGGGGTACGAGCAGTACTTC. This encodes CASSPRDRGYEQYF.

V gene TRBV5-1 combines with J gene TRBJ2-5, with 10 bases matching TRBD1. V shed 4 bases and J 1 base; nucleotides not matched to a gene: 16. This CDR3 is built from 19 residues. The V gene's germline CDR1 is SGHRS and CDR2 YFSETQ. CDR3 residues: CASSPWGTGGQGTQETQYF. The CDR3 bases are TGCGCCAGCAGCCCGTGGGGGACGGGGGGACAGGGGACCCAAGAGACCCAGTACTTC.

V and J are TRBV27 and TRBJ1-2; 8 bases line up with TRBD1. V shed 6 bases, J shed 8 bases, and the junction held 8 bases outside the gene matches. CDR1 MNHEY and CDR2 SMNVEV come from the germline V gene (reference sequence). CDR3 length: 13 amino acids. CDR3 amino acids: CASRTGQALGYTF. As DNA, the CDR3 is TGTGCCAGCAGGACGGGACAGGCGTTGGGCTACACCTTC.

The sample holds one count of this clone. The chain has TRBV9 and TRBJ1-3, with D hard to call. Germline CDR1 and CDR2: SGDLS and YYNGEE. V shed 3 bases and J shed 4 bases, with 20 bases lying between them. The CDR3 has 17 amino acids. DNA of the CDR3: TGTGCCAGCAGCGCTCAAACGTGGAGGGCTTCCGGAAACACCATATATTTT. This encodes CASSAQTWRASGNTIYF.

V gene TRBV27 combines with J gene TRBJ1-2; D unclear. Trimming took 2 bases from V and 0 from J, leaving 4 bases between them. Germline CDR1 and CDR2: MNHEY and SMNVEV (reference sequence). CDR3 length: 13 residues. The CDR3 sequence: CASSLTSNYGYTF. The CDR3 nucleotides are TGTGCCAGCAGTTTAACATCTAACTATGGCTACACCTTC.

CDR3 nucleotide sequence: TGCGCCAGCAGCGGAAGCGGGAGGGCCTTGGAGACCCAGTACTTC. Its protein product is CASSGSGRALETQYF. The chain has TRBV5-1 and TRBJ2-5; TRBD2 aligns across 10 bases. V dropped 4 bases and J dropped 5; count of bases not matched to a gene: 8. This CDR3 region has 15 residues. Looked up from germline, CDR1 is SGHRS and CDR2 is YFSETQ.

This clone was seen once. CDR3 DNA sequence: TGCGCCAGCAGGAAGACTAGCGGGAGAAACAATGAGCAGTTCTTC. This codes for CASRKTSGRNNEQFF. This chain connects TRBV5-1 to TRBJ2-1; the match to TRBD2 covers 12 bases. From germline, CDR1 is SGHRS and CDR2 YFSETQ. The junction had 5 bases not matched to a gene; V was cut back by 5 bases and J by 5 bases. CDR3 length: 15 amino acids. The full variable domain, its missing parts supplied by reference TRBV5-1 and TRBJ2-1, is KAGVTQTPRYLIKTRGQQVTLSCSPISGHRSVSWYQQTPGQGLQFLFEYFSETQRNKGNFPGRFSGRQFSNSRSEMNVSTLELGDSALYLCASRKTSGRNNEQFFGPGTRLTVL.